This T cell receptor beta chain was sequenced for a study of cytomegalovirus exposure and HLA in healthy donors. Study conclusions and caveats: Clusters of TCRs from the first cohort tended to co-occur in the roughly 120 validation repertoires (as a later analysis found). The classifier reportedly diagnosed cytomegalovirus status with high sensitivity and specificity.

TCRdb keeps only in-frame clones here, not all; method: immunoSEQ multiplex PCR. The sample has about 190,000 clones; about 82% are singletons. Concerning this clone: What it binds is not known.

CDR1 and CDR2 (germline): SGDLS, YYNGEE. The length of the CDR3 is 15 residues. V shed 3 bases and J shed 0 bases, with 10 bases lying between them. Donors were drawn from the roughly 130-subject validation cohort, separate from the approximately 680-subject first cohort. Sequencing was done on a sample of PBMCs. This TCR was recovered from a woman aged 18 to 35 in good health and CMV-seronegative. The V and J genes are TRBV9 and TRBJ2-1; D is possibly TRBD2 (5 bases). CDR3: CASSAVGSSYNEQFF. Written as DNA, the CDR3 is TGTGCCAGCAGCGCCGTAGGGAGCTCCTACAATGAGCAGTTCTTC.